Listed below are T cell receptor beta chains from one sample, sequenced in a study of technical replicates of blood from a handful of donors. Measured with immunoSEQ multiplex PCR; TCRdb has only the in-frame clones, and not every one. This table holds about 79,000 clones, 85% to 95% found once. The sequenced sample was T cells isolated from PBMCs. These receptors were collected from a human donor in good health. Both conserved end residues are part of each CDR3. Each record gives: D gene, J gene, V gene, clone size, CDR3 protein, CDR3 DNA. The D gene is left open where the match is weak. Clone size is stated in some rows and not others, as once, few, many or a class when expanded.

NA TRBJ2-5 TRBV7-8 NA CASSPPYEVQETQYF TGTGCCAGCAGCCCGCCTTATGAGGTTCAAGAGACCCAGTACTTC
TRBD1 TRBJ1-2 TRBV5-6 NA CASSLVRGHNYGYTF TGTGCCAGCAGCTTGGTCAGGGGGCATAACTATGGCTACACCTTC
NA TRBJ2-7 TRBV28 NA CASTGRYEQYF TGTGCCAGCACAGGGCGGTACGAGCAGTACTTC
NA TRBJ2-7 TRBV10-2 NA CASSDEMTVFEQYF TGCGCCAGCAGTGACGAGATGACAGTCTTCGAGCAGTACTTC
TRBD2 TRBJ2-1 TRBV11-2 NA CASSPYGGRGNNEQFF TGTGCCAGCAGCCCCTATGGCGGGAGAGGGAACAATGAGCAGTTCTTC
NA TRBJ1-1 TRBV11-2 NA CASSLDAWDMSNTEAFF TGTGCCAGCAGCTTAGACGCCTGGGACATGTCGAACACTGAAGCTTTCTTT
TRBD1 TRBJ2-1 TRBV28 NA CASRFKPGQGPNEQFF TGTGCCAGCAGGTTTAAACCGGGACAGGGTCCCAATGAGCAGTTCTTC
TRBD2 TRBJ2-7 TRBV4-1 NA CASSQGLASSYEQYF TGCGCCAGCAGCCAGGGACTAGCGTCCTCCTACGAGCAGTACTTC
NA TRBJ1-2 TRBV15 NA CATSRNRESFYGYTF TGTGCCACCAGCAGAAACAGGGAGAGTTTTTATGGCTACACCTTC
TRBD1 TRBJ1-5 TRBV6-1 NA CASSEVGTGGVYPQHF TGTGCCAGCAGTGAAGTCGGGACAGGGGGTGTATATCCCCAGCATTTT
NA TRBJ1-3 TRBV29-1 NA CSVEKVGAPGNTIYF TGCAGCGTTGAGAAGGTGGGGGCCCCTGGAAACACCATATATTTT
NA TRBJ1-1 TRBV18 few CASSPEEAAHTEAFF TGTGCCAGCTCACCAGAGGAGGCAGCCCACACTGAAGCTTTCTTT
NA TRBJ2-2 TRBV7-9 NA CASSLDRREPNTGELFF TGTGCCAGCAGCCTGGACAGACGGGAACCGAACACCGGGGAGCTGTTTTTT
NA TRBJ1-2 TRBV19 NA CASSISFSFGVNYGYTF TGTGCCAGTAGTATTTCCTTCTCGTTCGGGGTTAACTATGGCTACACCTTC
NA TRBJ2-7 TRBV5-1 NA CASSFGQAGEQYF TGCGCCAGCAGCTTCGGGCAGGCGGGGGAGCAGTACTTC
NA TRBJ2-2 TRBV2 once CASSVRSHTGELFF TGTGCCAGCAGTGTGCGGTCGCACACCGGGGAGCTGTTTTTT
NA TRBJ1-6 TRBV5-1 NA CASSLGGGNNSPLHF TGCGCCAGCAGCTTGGGGGGGGGAAATAATTCACCCCTCCACTTT
TRBD2 TRBJ2-7 TRBV4-1 NA CASANLAGANYEQYF TGCGCCAGCGCAAACCTAGCGGGGGCGAACTACGAGCAGTACTTC
TRBD2 TRBJ2-1 TRBV27 NA CASSMGLGNEQFF TGTGCCAGCAGTATGGGACTAGGCAATGAGCAGTTCTTC
NA TRBJ2-7 TRBV27 NA CASRGGQRPSYEQYF TGTGCCAGCAGGGGGGGACAGCGCCCTTCCTACGAGCAGTACTTC
TRBD1 TRBJ2-3 TRBV11-2 NA CATLRPETGANTDTQYF TGTGCCACCCTACGTCCCGAGACAGGGGCGAACACAGATACGCAGTATTTT
NA TRBJ2-3 TRBV11-3 NA CASSPAGIADTQYF TGTGCCAGCAGCCCCGCAGGGATCGCAGATACGCAGTATTTT
TRBD1 TRBJ2-4 TRBV5-6 NA CASSLGETGIGIQYF TGTGCCAGCAGCTTGGGCGAGACAGGGATCGGCATTCAGTACTTC
TRBD1 TRBJ1-5 TRBV5-4 NA CASSAGQGPNQPQHF TGTGCCAGCAGCGCCGGACAGGGACCCAATCAGCCCCAGCATTTT
NA TRBJ2-7 TRBV6-1 NA CASMRAVTYEQYF TGTGCCAGCATGCGGGCGGTTACCTACGAGCAGTACTTC